Listed here is a single TCR beta chain. The table lists this clone with a count of one. This receptor's antigen is unknown. Qualities for individual bases were not recorded, and no much larger clone is one base off. This specimen comes from a study of blood T cell repertoires in COVID-19 (dated by TCRdb to 2020 to 2022). Study-wide context: Samples covering the acute and convalescent phases of COVID-19 were provided by collaborators in the United States, Italy and Spain. Deeply sampled blood TCRbeta repertoires from subjects exposed to, actively infected with, or recovered from COVID-19 were included in the dataset. Sample metadata almost always included a de-identified subject ID, COVID-19 status, age in years and sex. The repertoires were made available in a free public database intended to serve as a resource for research on the immune response to SARS-CoV-2. Where available, HLA class I and class II types were obtained from metadata supplied by the sample provider rather than from assay-based typing. Samples were obtained from the ongoing ImmuneRACE study (first 160 participants) and from 950 to 1,500 subjects provided by 6 global collaborators. The material from the prospective study consisted of cDNA or gDNA derived from T cells, B-cell-depleted T cells, or PBMCs.

TCRbeta CDR3 regions were amplified from genomic DNA by means of the immunoSEQ Assay, a bias-controlled multiplex PCR. The authors' pipeline ran thus. Within the assay, amplification of reference gene primers was used to estimate how many nucleated cells each sample contained. To quantify the absolute abundance of each unique TCRbeta CDR3 rearrangement, sequence reads were collapsed and filtered. For each sample, productive Simpson clonality was calculated by taking the square root of Simpson's diversity index across productive rearrangements. TCRdb carries this immuneACCESS record with in-frame sequences only. Its versions omit some clonotypes, under half of them owing to an unresolved V gene in the studies checked, with the rest unexplained. V, J and clone size derive from that table, while D and trimming were established from the DNA sequence. The sample table records about 130,000 clones; around 88% of these occur just once. The ten biggest clones cover roughly 18% of the sample.

Overall results and qualifications from the work: The quantity of clinical and demographic metadata differed by source and by participant and was supplied without curation.

The collaborating institutions used their own protocols to collect whole blood in K2EDTA tubes. Collaborator samples were shipped for TCRbeta analysis as frozen whole blood, isolated PBMCs, or DNA extracted from either sample type. The germline V gene yields SQVTM for CDR1 and ANQGSEA for CDR2. V sheds 1 base and J sheds 1 base, leaving 7 bases between their ends. Spanning cysteine to phenylalanine, the CDR3 consists of 13 amino acids. Only the CDR3 part of the read is kept: 39 bases, read in frame from the first base. This TCR came from a man over 45 with active or convalescent COVID-19. Recombination connected TRBV29-1 to TRBJ1-1; matching of 5 bases hints at TRBD1 as the D gene. The sequencing sample was made of peripheral blood. CDR3 loop: CSVEAGPNTEAFF. The nucleotides read TGCAGCGTTGAAGCAGGGCCGAACACTGAAGCTTTCTTT.